Included here is one T cell receptor (beta chain) sequence, with context. This clonotype came up a few times. Its recognized antigen is unknown. Base qualities were left out, and no much larger clone turns up one base away. Measured from the cysteine to the phenylalanine, the CDR3 is 16 residues long. CDR3 DNA only is kept here, 48 bases in frame from base 1. The germline V gene (reference sequence) gives CDR1 as MNHEY and CDR2 as SMNVEV. V trim: 6 bases; J trim: 3 bases; unmatched bases: 9. Receptors were amplified or captured by PCR. These reads were obtained on an Illumina HiSeq 2500. TCR library preparation used molecular barcoding, with unique molecular identifiers applied to normalize quantification of the TCRbeta repertoire. The public reads were reanalyzed by TCRdb: fastp trimming at Q25, MiXCR alignment, in-frame beta chains only. Rows matching on CDR3 protein sequence are summarized as one entry with the most common DNA and genes. Counted in this sample were fewer than 1 million distinct CDR3 sequences; 15% to 20% of them appeared once. Roughly 4.8% of the sample belongs to the ten largest clones.

The treatment or condition tag for this specimen amounts to: allogeneic hematopoietic cell transplantation with graft depleted of TCRalphabeta T cells and CD19 B cells. TCRalphabeta/CD19-depleted allogeneic hematopoietic cell grafts were given to the transplant recipients, all of whom were children. The data were taken from a study of T-cell reconstitution after alpha-beta-depleted transplantation in children (dated by TCRdb to the mid-2010s). With respect to the entire study: Using TCR repertoire profiling, the study followed T-cell immune reconstitution in a quantitative way in children after TCRalphabeta/CD19-depleted allogeneic hematopoietic cell transplantation. Beyond this particular receptor, the publication reports: In some patients, the high TCRbeta diversity seen at day 60 was put down to recipient T cells and intrathymic progenitors that had survived conditioning. The apparently early recovery of alphabetaT-cell counts about two months after transplant reportedly depended on only several hundred rapidly expanded clones that came from non-depleted graft cells. The frequencies of hyperexpanded clones fell over the following months, and after one year, T-cell counts and TCRbeta diversity were mostly attributed to newly produced T cells.

The chain uses TRBV27 and TRBJ2-7; 12 bases in between match TRBD2. This sample comprised PBMCs, mostly from graft donor cells, obtained 360 days after TCRalphabeta/CD19-depleted stem cell transplant. The receptor's source is a male patient aged 10 to 17 who had a stem cell transplant for acute lymphoblastic leukemia, so the T cells may come from the graft donor. The CDR3 region has the sequence CASSLTGTSGFYEQYF. The nucleotide sequence is TGTGCCAGCAGCCTCACCGGGACTAGCGGGTTCTACGAGCAGTACTTC.